A selection of T cell receptor beta chains follows, all from one sample in a study of early T cells in non-severe SARS-CoV-2 infection. TCRdb re-analysed the 5' RACE reads in MiXCR, keeping a single row per CDR3 protein. This sample carries over 50,000 distinct CDR3 sequences, around 13% of them seen once, and the ten largest clones take 2.5% to 3%. The sequencing sample was made of whole blood. The receptors come from an adult who was a healthcare worker with PCR-confirmed SARS-CoV-2 infection or an uninfected control (not recorded which). The CDR3 runs from the conserved cysteine through the conserved F or W. D genes are given only for firm matches. Only part of the rows carry a size: once, few, many, or a class if the clone is expanded.

V gene,clone size,J gene,D gene,CDR3 length,CDR3 DNA,CDR3 protein
TRBV13,many,TRBJ2-3,TRBD2,17,TGTGCCAGCAGCTTTCCTCTCCTAGCGGGAGTGGCAGATACGCAGTATTTT,CASSFPLLAGVADTQYF
TRBV19,many,TRBJ2-1,.,12,TGTGCCAGTACCACTGACGGCAATGAGCAGTTCTTC,CASTTDGNEQFF
TRBV7-9,.,TRBJ2-4,TRBD2,15,TGTGCCAGCAGTCGGGGGGAATTAGCCAAAAACATTCAGTACTTC,CASSRGELAKNIQYF
TRBV12-3/TRBV12-4,few,TRBJ1-2,.,15,TGTGCCAGCAGTCCGGGCACTGGAGCTAACTATGGCTACACCTTC,CASSPGTGANYGYTF
TRBV3-1,few,TRBJ2-7,.,13,TGTGCCAGCAGCCAAGTGATTTCCTACGAGCAGTACTTC,CASSQVISYEQYF
TRBV29-1,.,TRBJ2-3,.,12,TGCAGCGTCGCCGGGGGCACAGATACGCAGTATTTT,CSVAGGTDTQYF
TRBV7-2,many,TRBJ1-5,.,14,TGTGCCAGCAGCTTCCGGCAGGGACCACAGCCCCAGCATTTT,CASSFRQGPQPQHF
TRBV2,many,TRBJ2-5,TRBD2,15,TGTGCCAGCAGTGGGGGACTAGCGGAGGCGGAGACCCAGTACTTC,CASSGGLAEAETQYF
TRBV20-1,many,TRBJ2-2,TRBD1,16,TGCAGTGCAAAACCGGGGGACAGGGGTAACACCGGGGAGCTGTTTTTT,CSAKPGDRGNTGELFF
TRBV3-1,many,TRBJ1-6,.,13,TGTGCCAGCAGCCAAGTGGATGGTTCACCCCTCCACTTT,CASSQVDGSPLHF
TRBV29-1,.,TRBJ2-7,.,12,TGCAGCGTGGGGTTCGGGACCTACGAGCAGTACTTC,CSVGFGTYEQYF
TRBV12-3/TRBV12-4,.,TRBJ2-4,TRBD2,12,TGTGCCAGCACCGGGGGGGGAAACATTCAGTACTTC,CASTGGGNIQYF
TRBV18,many,TRBJ2-6,.,20,TGTGCCAGCTCACCCTTAAAACCGGGACGGATGTACTCTGGGGCCAACGTCCTGACTTTC,CASSPLKPGRMYSGANVLTF
TRBV20-1,.,TRBJ1-5,.,14,TGCAGTGCTAGAGATCCGACCTCCAATCAGCCCCAGCATTTT,CSARDPTSNQPQHF
TRBV6-5,many,TRBJ2-7,.,12,TGTGCCTCCCTAGGACAGTCCTACGAGCAGTACTTC,CASLGQSYEQYF
TRBV4-1,few,TRBJ1-1,.,15,TGCGCCAGCAGCCAAGTTGGCCTCATGAACACTGAAGCTTTCTTT,CASSQVGLMNTEAFF
TRBV19,few,TRBJ2-3,TRBD2,17,TGTGCCAGTAGTATAGATATAAGCGGGGCCCCAGCGGATACGCAGTATTTT,CASSIDISGAPADTQYF
TRBV20-1,few,TRBJ2-7,.,15,TGCAGTGCCCGCCCCGGGACCCAAGATACCTACGAGCAGTACTTC,CSARPGTQDTYEQYF
TRBV3-1,few,TRBJ2-1,TRBD2,16,TGTGCCAGCAGAAAACCCGGGACTAGCGGTAACAATGAGCAGTTCTTC,CASRKPGTSGNNEQFF
TRBV11-2,many,TRBJ1-6,.,15,TGTGCCAGCAGCTTTACATCTGACAAGGGCGCGGCCCTCCACTTT,CASSFTSDKGAALHF
TRBV5-6,many,TRBJ2-1,.,20,TGTGCCAGCAGCTTCGGGACCTTTCGCCCTGTTGTAATTAGTAACGATGAGCAGTTCTTC,CASSFGTFRPVVISNDEQFF
TRBV5-5,few,TRBJ1-2,TRBD1,16,TGTGCCAGCAGCTTGATGGGGGACAGGAGATTCTATGGCTACACCTTC,CASSLMGDRRFYGYTF
TRBV6-1,.,TRBJ2-1,.,15,TGTGCCAGCAGTGAAGTAGCTAGAGGTCTAGGTGAGCAGTTCTTC,CASSEVARGLGEQFF
TRBV9,.,TRBJ2-3,.,18,TGTGCCAGCAGCGTCACACCGGGTATTTTGGGGAAGGAAGATACGCAGTATTTT,CASSVTPGILGKEDTQYF
TRBV6-5,many,TRBJ1-3,TRBD1,17,TGTGCCAGCAGGCCCTTTCTCGGGACAGGGGCTGGAAACACCATATATTTT,CASRPFLGTGAGNTIYF
TRBV7-9,many,TRBJ1-1,.,14,TGTGCCAGCAGCCCGCAGACCCCGGGGACTGAAGCTTTCTTT,CASSPQTPGTEAFF
TRBV24-1,few,TRBJ2-1,TRBD1,17,TGTGCCACCAGTGACCCGGGGACAGGGCTCTCCTACAATGAGCAGTTCTTC,CATSDPGTGLSYNEQFF
TRBV5-1,many,TRBJ1-1,.,15,TGCGCCAGCAGCTCCCAACGGGACGGGAACACTGAAGCTTTCTTT,CASSSQRDGNTEAFF
TRBV7-3,.,TRBJ2-3,.,16,TGTGCCAGCAGCTTAGGGCGGGACAGACGCACAGATACGCAGTATTTT,CASSLGRDRRTDTQYF
TRBV11-2,few,TRBJ2-1,TRBD2,20,TGTGCCAGCAGCTTGCCGACTCTTTCCGGGACTAGCCGGGGCTACAATGAGCAGTTCTTC,CASSLPTLSGTSRGYNEQFF
TRBV6-5,few,TRBJ1-6,TRBD1,17,TGTGCCAGCAGTTACGTCGGGCAGGGGGTCACGTCTTCACCCCTCCACTTT,CASSYVGQGVTSSPLHF
TRBV5-6,.,TRBJ2-5,.,16,TGTTCCAGCAGCTTATTCTCAGGGGTCCTACAAGAGACCCAGTACTTC,CSSSLFSGVLQETQYF
TRBV5-4,many,TRBJ1-1,.,14,TGTGCCAGCAGCCCTAGCCAGGGGAACACTGAAGCTTTCTTT,CASSPSQGNTEAFF
TRBV2,many,TRBJ2-2,TRBD2,16,TGTGCCCGCAGACTAGCGGGGGCCCGGGACACCGGGGAGCTGTTTTTT,CARRLAGARDTGELFF
TRBV11-2,.,TRBJ1-4,.,15,TGTGCCAGCAGCTTAGGTGTCGGACCTAATGAAAAACTGTTTTTT,CASSLGVGPNEKLFF
TRBV7-3,many,TRBJ2-4,TRBD2,16,TGTGCCAGCAACTTAGAGCGGGGGGGCTCCAAAAACATTCAGTACTTC,CASNLERGGSKNIQYF
TRBV3-1,few,TRBJ2-1,TRBD2,15,TGTGCCAGCAGCCTTGGGACTAGCGGGGGCAGTGAGCAGTTCTTC,CASSLGTSGGSEQFF
TRBV2,few,TRBJ1-6,.,14,TGTGCCAGCGCAGGGAGCTCCTATAATTCACCCCTCCACTTT,CASAGSSYNSPLHF
TRBV28,many,TRBJ1-5,.,14,TGTGCCATCCATGGGGGGCCCCGCAATCAGCCCCAGCATTTT,CAIHGGPRNQPQHF
TRBV29-1,many,TRBJ2-7,.,13,TGCAGCGTTGGAGGGCAGGGCATCTACGAGCAGTACTTC,CSVGGQGIYEQYF
TRBV5-6,few,TRBJ2-1,.,17,TGTGCCAGCAGCTTCGTTGCGGCGCGAGGCACCTACAATGAGCAGTTCTTC,CASSFVAARGTYNEQFF
TRBV6-6,many,TRBJ1-1,TRBD1,16,TGTGCCAGCAGCCGGGGACAGGGGGCTCGGGGCACTGAAGCTTTCTTT,CASSRGQGARGTEAFF
TRBV18,.,TRBJ2-5,.,12,TGTGCCAGCTCACCGCTTAGGGAGACCCAGTACTTC,CASSPLRETQYF
TRBV20-1,few,TRBJ2-7,TRBD2,14,TGCAGTGCTAAACTAGCGGGGCTGCCCTACGAGCAGTACTTC,CSAKLAGLPYEQYF
TRBV25-1,many,TRBJ2-1,.,17,TGTGCCAGCAGTGATATTATGACAGTCGGCTCCTACAATGAGCAGTTCTTC,CASSDIMTVGSYNEQFF
TRBV29-1,many,TRBJ1-5,.,12,TGCAGCGGCCGGAATGGGACTCAGCCCCAGCATTTT,CSGRNGTQPQHF
TRBV7-9,.,TRBJ2-1,TRBD2,15,TGTGCCAGCAGCTTAGGCCAGCGGGGGGCCAATGAGCAGTTCTTC,CASSLGQRGANEQFF
TRBV25-1,.,TRBJ2-2,TRBD2,16,TGTGCCAGCAGTGGAACTAGCGGGGCTAACACCGGGGAGCTGTTTTTT,CASSGTSGANTGELFF
TRBV11-3,many,TRBJ2-7,.,13,TGTGCCAGCAGCTCCCCGAGGGTTTACGAGCAGTACTTC,CASSSPRVYEQYF
TRBV12-3/TRBV12-4,.,TRBJ1-1,TRBD1,13,TGTGCCAGCAGTTTAACAGGGGTCACTGAAGCTTTCTTT,CASSLTGVTEAFF
TRBV12-3/TRBV12-4,.,TRBJ1-5,.,13,TGTGCCAGCAGCCTCGACAGGTATCAGCCCCAGCATTTT,CASSLDRYQPQHF
TRBV29-1,many,TRBJ1-1,TRBD1,14,TGCAGCGTTGGGGAGGGGGCTCTGAACACTGAAGCTTTCTTT,CSVGEGALNTEAFF
TRBV29-1,few,TRBJ2-3,TRBD2,15,TGCAGCGTTGGAGGTCTAGCGGGAGCGGGGGATACGCAGTATTTT,CSVGGLAGAGDTQYF
TRBV28,few,TRBJ2-6,.,17,TGTGCCAGCACTGATCGGCCCCTTGGCTCTGGGGCCAACGTCCTGACTTTC,CASTDRPLGSGANVLTF
TRBV3-1,many,TRBJ2-1,.,13,TGTGCCGCCGGGAACCATGGGACCAATGAGCAGTTCTTC,CAAGNHGTNEQFF